One sample yielded the 21 T cell receptor beta chains listed below, sequenced in a study of blood T cell repertoires in COVID-19. Here immunoSEQ multiplex PCR was the method, and the copy in TCRdb shows in-frame clones only, minus some. The sample shows about 18,000 clones, around nine tenths of them seen only once. Source material: peripheral blood. These receptor sequences come from a human donor in a cohort sampled during active COVID-19.

The chain couples TRBV28 to TRBJ2-7, with TRBD2 matching 7 bases. Germline CDR1 is MDHEN and CDR2 is SYDVKM. Germline trimming cut 5 bases from V and 3 bases from J; bases unmatched to any gene: 7. The CDR3 is made up of 14 amino acids. CDR3: CASSLTGLIYEQYF. CDR3 DNA: TGTGCCAGCAGTCTGACGGGACTAATCTACGAGCAGTACTTC.

The rearrangement links TRBV5-1 to TRBJ2-2; the D gene is possibly TRBD1 (5 bases). The CDR3 totals 18 residues. The V gene's germline CDR1 is SGHRS and CDR2 YFSETQ. V lost 4 bases to trimming and J lost 3 bases, with 22 bases between them. The chain's CDR3 is CASSLQGVGRADTGELFF. For the CDR3, the DNA is TGCGCCAGCAGCCTCCAAGGGGTCGGACGAGCCGACACCGGGGAGCTGTTTTTT.

The chain has TRBV9 and TRBJ2-7; 7 nucleotides align to TRBD2. Germline V lookup: CDR1 SGDLS, CDR2 YYNGEE. CDR3 length: 15 residues. V shed 0 bases, J shed 4 bases, and the junction held 7 bases outside the gene matches. This chain's CDR3 is CASSVGERGLYEQYF. CDR3 DNA sequence: TGTGCCAGCAGCGTAGGGGAGCGGGGACTTTACGAGCAGTACTTC.

V usage is TRBV11-2 and J usage is TRBJ1-2; D possibly corresponds to TRBD1 (6 bases). The V end was cut by 5 bases, the J end by 0 bases, with 13 bases between. The CDR3 runs 15 residues. Germline CDR1 SGHAT, CDR2 FQNNGV. CDR3 amino acids: CASSPGTSANYGYTF. DNA for the CDR3: TGTGCCAGCAGCCCCGGGACATCAGCTAACTATGGCTACACCTTC.

The V gene is TRBV24-1, the J gene TRBJ2-4, with D unresolved. Trimming removed 4 bases from V and 1 base from J, with 4 bases in between. CDR1 is KGHDR and CDR2 is SFDVKD in the germline V gene. CDR3 size: 13 residues. The CDR3 reads CATSDGAKNIQYF. The CDR3 region has the DNA TGTGCCACCAGTGACGGGGCCAAAAACATTCAGTACTTC.

The rearrangement uses TRBV12-3 or TRBV12-4 and TRBJ1-1; D is perhaps TRBD1 (6 bases). This CDR3 is 12 amino acids long. V was cut by 10 bases and J by 0 bases, with 9 bases left in between. CDR3 nucleotides: TGTGCCACCGACAGGCTGAACACTGAAGCTTTCTTT. This sequence encodes CATDRLNTEAFF.

The rearrangement joins TRBV12-5 to TRBJ2-1; 7 bases fit TRBD1. From germline, CDR1 is LGHNT and CDR2 FRNRAP. The CDR3 length is 15 residues. With 0 bases clipped from V and 9 bases from J, the junction kept 8 bases outside the gene matches. CDR3 residues: CASGLVIGPGGEQFF. CDR3 coding DNA: TGTGCTAGTGGTTTGGTAATCGGACCAGGGGGTGAGCAGTTCTTC.

This chain joins TRBV19 and TRBJ1-2; D remains unclear. The germline gives CDR1 LNHDA, CDR2 SQIVND (reference sequence). Trimming left V 2 bases short and J 2 bases short, with 6 bases between. CDR3 length: 13 amino acids. The CDR3, as DNA: TGTGCCAGTAGTATACCAGGCAACTATGGCTACACCTTC. It encodes CASSIPGNYGYTF.

The chain employs TRBV5-1 and TRBJ2-5; the D is unclear. The length of the CDR3 is 14 residues. Germline CDR1 reads SGHRS; CDR2 reads YFSETQ. Trimming removed 2 bases at V and 3 bases at J, with 11 bases between. The CDR3 sequence is CASSFLVGEETQYF. The CDR3 DNA follows: TGCGCCAGCAGCTTTCTAGTCGGAGAAGAGACCCAGTACTTC. Combining the CDR3 with reference TRBV5-1 and TRBJ2-5 gives the whole variable domain KAGVTQTPRYLIKTRGQQVTLSCSPISGHRSVSWYQQTPGQGLQFLFEYFSETQRNKGNFPGRFSGRQFSNSRSEMNVSTLELGDSALYLCASSFLVGEETQYFGPGTRLLVL.

This clone came up once. This sequence joins TRBV7-3 and TRBJ2-1; D unclear. The V end was cut by 1 base, the J end by 6 bases, with 13 bases between. The CDR3 covers 15 residues. CDR1 and CDR2 (germline): SGHTA, FQGTGA. The CDR3: CASSLRPFGGNEQFF. CDR3 nucleotide sequence: TGTGCCAGCAGCTTAAGGCCCTTTGGCGGCAATGAGCAGTTCTTC. The variable domain in full, with the rest retrieved from reference TRBV7-3 and TRBJ2-1, is GAGVSQTPSNKVTEKGKYVELRCDPISGHTALYWYRQSLGQGPEFLIYFQGTGAADDSGLPNDRFFAVRPEGSVSTLKIQRTERGDSAVYLCASSLRPFGGNEQFFGPGTRLTVL.

This clone occurred once. The V gene is TRBV29-1, the J gene TRBJ2-1; tentative D call: TRBD2 (6 bases). The CDR3 loop spans 14 amino acids. V was cut by 4 bases and J by 4 bases, with 14 bases left in between. Per the germline V gene, CDR1 is SQVTM and CDR2 is ANQGSEA. The CDR3 DNA is TGCAGCGTTGGCCACGGCGCGGGATACAATGAGCAGTTCTTC. This codes for CSVGHGAGYNEQFF.

This clone came up once. The genes are TRBV19 and TRBJ2-2; 9 bases match TRBD2. This CDR3 is 15 amino acids long. Germline V gives CDR1 LNHDA, CDR2 SQIVND (reference sequence). V trimming: 4 bases; J trimming: 7 bases; junction bases outside the gene matches: 7. The CDR3 coding sequence is TGTGCCAGTAGTAATCGCGGGAGGGTTGTCGGGGAGCTGTTTTTT. It encodes CASSNRGRVVGELFF.

The chain carries TRBV20-1 and TRBJ2-1, with D possibly being TRBD2 (5 bases). This CDR3 has 17 amino acids. Germline V CDR1 and CDR2: DFQATT, SNEGSKA (reference sequence). V dropped 3 bases and J dropped 0 bases, with 18 bases sitting between them. CDR3 region: CSASGPGTGSSYNEQFF. CDR3 DNA: TGCAGTGCTAGTGGTCCCGGAACGGGAAGCTCCTACAATGAGCAGTTCTTC.

V is TRBV28 and J is TRBJ1-4, with D possibly matching TRBD1 (6 bases). CDR1 and CDR2 from the germline V gene are MDHEN and SYDVKM. Between the trimmed V and J ends, which lost 9 bases and 0 bases, there was a span of 11 bases. The length of the CDR3 is 14 residues. The CDR3 is CASRTGTTNEKLFF. For the CDR3, the DNA is TGTGCCAGTAGAACAGGGACAACTAATGAAAAACTGTTTTTT.

This chain uses TRBV29-1 with TRBJ2-1, with 14 bases matching TRBD2. There are 16 residues in the CDR3. Germline CDR1 SQVTM, CDR2 ANQGSEA. Trimming removed 3 bases from V and 1 base from J; junction bases left unmatched: 2. CDR3 region: CSVDGTSGRSYNEQFF. The CDR3 DNA reads as TGCAGCGTTGATGGGACTAGCGGGAGATCCTACAATGAGCAGTTCTTC.

This chain uses TRBV3-1 (or the pseudogene TRBV3-2) with TRBJ1-1; D unresolved. Per germline, CDR1 LGHDT and CDR2 YNNKEL (reference sequence). The V end lost 3 bases, the J end lost 1 base, and 6 bases lay between the germline ends. The CDR3 runs to 13 residues. CDR3 sequence: CASSQQENTEAFF. Written as DNA, the CDR3 is TGTGCCAGCAGCCAGCAGGAGAACACTGAAGCTTTCTTT.

This chain uses TRBV11-2 with TRBJ2-2; tentative D call: TRBD2 (6 bases). Trimming left V 5 bases short and J 6 bases short, with 16 bases between. Germline V gene sequence: CDR1 SGHAT, CDR2 FQNNGV. The CDR3 extends over 15 amino acids. CDR3: CASSPNRGAAGELFF. The CDR3 DNA reads TGTGCCAGCAGCCCCAATCGCGGGGCCGCCGGGGAGCTGTTTTTT.

This chain connects TRBV10-3 to TRBJ2-7; TRBD1 might be the D (6 bases). The V and J ends lost 6 bases and 3 bases respectively, with 9 bases between them. The CDR3 extends over 12 amino acids. From germline, CDR1 is ENHRY and CDR2 SYGVKD. The CDR3 DNA follows: TGTGCCATCAGGGACAGCTACTACGAGCAGTACTTC. Protein sequence: CAIRDSYYEQYF.

The gene calls are TRBV2 and TRBJ1-1; D is perhaps TRBD1 (5 bases). CDR3 length: 18 residues. V shed 6 bases and J shed 0 bases, with 23 bases lying between them. Germline values: CDR1 SNHLY, CDR2 FYNNEI. The CDR3 sequence is CASRITGIWESVNTEAFF. CDR3 in DNA: TGTGCCAGCAGGATAACAGGTATTTGGGAATCGGTGAACACTGAAGCTTTCTTT.

This clone was detected only once. The rearrangement joins TRBV3-1 (or the pseudogene TRBV3-2) to TRBJ2-1; 10 positions match TRBD1. CDR1 is LGHDT, CDR2 YNNKEL, per germline (reference sequence). J lost 7 bases, V lost 3 bases, and 3 bases had no gene match. The CDR3 is 14 amino acids. The CDR3 DNA sequence: TGTGCCAGCAGCCATCGACAGGGGGCAAATGAGCAGTTCTTC. Protein: CASSHRQGANEQFF.

The genes are TRBV4-2 and TRBJ1-1; no reliable D call. V dropped 4 bases and J dropped 6 bases, with 15 bases sitting between them. The germline V gene has CDR1 LGHNA and CDR2 YNFKEQ. This CDR3 is 14 amino acids long. CDR3 bases: TGTGCCAGCAGCCCCGGGAGCAATAGGGCTGAAGCTTTCTTT. Its translation: CASSPGSNRAEAFF.